A single sample is the source of the 11 T cell receptor beta chains below, sequenced in a study of blood T cell repertoires in COVID-19. Clones were sequenced by immunoSEQ multiplex PCR, and TCRdb holds only the in-frame ones, with some missing. This table has fewer than 300,000 clones, around 90% appearing once. The sample was peripheral blood. All receptors derive from a young man with active or convalescent COVID-19.

The gene calls are TRBV29-1 and TRBJ2-3; TRBD2 is a possible D gene (6 bases). The V end was cut by 1 base, the J end by 3 bases, with 11 bases between. CDR1 and CDR2 from the germline V gene are SQVTM and ANQGSEA. This CDR3 contains 14 residues. The CDR3 coding sequence is TGCAGCGTTGAAGGGGCGGGGCGGACAGATACGCAGTATTTT. Its protein product is CSVEGAGRTDTQYF.

The CDR3 loop reads CASSSAGSTYEQYF. CDR3 in DNA: TGTGCCAGCAGTTCTGCGGGTTCAACCTACGAGCAGTACTTC. V and J are TRBV27 and TRBJ2-7, with D perhaps matching TRBD2 (5 bases). The CDR3 contains 14 residues. Germline loops: CDR1 MNHEY, CDR2 SMNVEV (reference sequence). V was pared by 4 bases and J by 2 bases, with 12 bases between.

The rearrangement joins TRBV5-1 to TRBJ1-2; 7 bases match TRBD1. CDR1 SGHRS and CDR2 YFSETQ come from the germline V gene. Unmatched junction bases numbered 8, after V lost 8 bases and J lost 4 bases. This CDR3 comprises 13 residues. CDR3 in amino acids: CASRDRVSYGYTF. CDR3 nucleotides: TGCGCCAGTAGGGACAGAGTGAGCTATGGCTACACCTTC. The full variable domain, its missing parts supplied by reference TRBV5-1 and TRBJ1-2, is KAGVTQTPRYLIKTRGQQVTLSCSPISGHRSVSWYQQTPGQGLQFLFEYFSETQRNKGNFPGRFSGRQFSNSRSEMNVSTLELGDSALYLCASRDRVSYGYTFGSGTRLTVV.

The chain has TRBV7-2 and TRBJ1-5; 7 bases line up with TRBD1. J lost 8 bases, V lost 2 bases, and 3 bases had no gene match. Per germline, CDR1 SGHTA and CDR2 FQGNSA. The CDR3 spans 13 residues. The DNA of the CDR3 is TGTGCCAGCAGCTTAAACAGGGGAGAGCCCCAGCATTTT. Its translation is CASSLNRGEPQHF.

This clone was counted a single time. This chain links TRBV10-3 with TRBJ1-2, with D perhaps TRBD1 (5 bases). CDR3 size: 15 residues. Germline-derived CDR1 and CDR2 are ENHRY and SYGVKD. V was pared by 4 bases and J by 1 base, with 13 bases between. The CDR3 sequence is CAISGGAGHNYGYTF. The CDR3 DNA is TGTGCCATCAGTGGCGGGGCAGGCCATAACTATGGCTACACCTTC.

As regards this clone: Different DNA sequences within this sample yield the same CDR3. The chain employs TRBV5-1 and TRBJ2-7, with D unclear. The germline V and J ends were trimmed by 0 bases and 0 bases, with 7 bases remaining between them. CDR3 size: 14 residues. Per germline, CDR1 SGHRS and CDR2 YFSETQ. The CDR3 sequence: CASSLAGSSYEQYF. CDR3 DNA: TGCGCCAGCAGCTTGGCTGGTAGCTCCTACGAGCAGTACTTC.

This sequence joins TRBV4-3 and TRBJ1-2; the match to TRBD1 covers 7 bases. CDR1 and CDR2 from the germline V gene are LGHNA and YSLEER. The CDR3 is made up of 16 amino acids. Unmatched junction bases numbered 6, after V lost 0 bases and J lost 2 bases. The CDR3 loop is CASSQEGTAPNYGYTF. DNA for the CDR3: TGCGCCAGCAGCCAAGAGGGGACAGCACCCAACTATGGCTACACCTTC.

The chain carries TRBV5-4 and TRBJ2-3; D is unresolved. Looked up from germline, CDR1 is SGHNT and CDR2 is YYREEE (reference sequence). V was cut by 6 bases and J by 0 bases, with 14 bases left in between. The CDR3 is made up of 15 amino acids. The CDR3 is CASTPGSTSTDTQYF. The CDR3 DNA is TGTGCCAGCACCCCGGGTTCCACCAGCACAGATACGCAGTATTTT. The complete variable domain, with remaining parts taken from reference TRBV5-4 and TRBJ2-3, reads ETGVTQSPTHLIKTRGQQVTLRCSSQSGHNTVSWYQQALGQGPQFIFQYYREEENGRGNFPPRFSGLQFPNYSSELNVNALELDDSALYLCASTPGSTSTDTQYFGPGTRLTVL.

The chain couples TRBV28 to TRBJ1-2, with D tentatively TRBD1 (6 bases). V lost 6 bases to trimming and J lost 7 bases, with 21 bases between them. Germline lookup yields CDR1 MDHEN and CDR2 SYDVKM. The CDR3 spans 15 residues. The DNA for the CDR3 is TGTGCCAGCAGGCGCACCCCAGGGGCGATGGGTGGCTACACCTTC. This translates into CASRRTPGAMGGYTF.

The chain recombines TRBV19 with TRBJ1-1; D not resolved. Germline CDR1 LNHDA, CDR2 SQIVND (reference sequence). The CDR3 consists of 15 residues. With 1 base removed from V and 1 base from J, the gap between germline ends came to 10 bases. CDR3 region: CASSIVRVPNTEAFF. The CDR3 DNA reads as TGTGCCAGTAGTATAGTACGGGTTCCGAACACTGAAGCTTTCTTT.

V is TRBV5-1 and J is TRBJ1-1; D gene uncertain. The germline V gene encodes CDR1 SGHRS and CDR2 YFSETQ. V was clipped by 4 bases and J by 1 base, with 11 bases between them. The CDR3 covers 14 residues. Here the CDR3 reads CASSLATQNTEAFF. In DNA, the CDR3 is TGCGCCAGCAGCCTAGCTACTCAGAACACTGAAGCTTTCTTT.